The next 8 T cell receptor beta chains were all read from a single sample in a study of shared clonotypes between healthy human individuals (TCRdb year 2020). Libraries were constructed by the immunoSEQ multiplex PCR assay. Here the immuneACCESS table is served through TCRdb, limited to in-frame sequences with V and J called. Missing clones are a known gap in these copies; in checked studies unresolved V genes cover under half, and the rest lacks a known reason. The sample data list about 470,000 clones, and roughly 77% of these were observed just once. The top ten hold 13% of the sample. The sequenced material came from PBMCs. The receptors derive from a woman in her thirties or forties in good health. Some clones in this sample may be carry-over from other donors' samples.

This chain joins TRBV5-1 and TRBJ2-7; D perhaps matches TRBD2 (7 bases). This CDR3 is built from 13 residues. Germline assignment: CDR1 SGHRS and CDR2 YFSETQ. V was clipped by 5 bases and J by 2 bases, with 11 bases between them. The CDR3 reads CASRAGQPYEQYF. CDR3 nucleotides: TGCGCCAGCAGAGCGGGACAACCCTACGAGCAGTACTTC.

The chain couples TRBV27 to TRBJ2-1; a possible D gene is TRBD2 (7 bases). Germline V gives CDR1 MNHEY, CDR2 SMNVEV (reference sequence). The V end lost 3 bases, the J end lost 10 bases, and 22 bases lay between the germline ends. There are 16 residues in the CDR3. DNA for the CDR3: TGTGCCAGCAGTTTGTGGGTGGGGGGGGCTGAGTGGGAGCAGTTCTTC. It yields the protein CASSLWVGGAEWEQFF.

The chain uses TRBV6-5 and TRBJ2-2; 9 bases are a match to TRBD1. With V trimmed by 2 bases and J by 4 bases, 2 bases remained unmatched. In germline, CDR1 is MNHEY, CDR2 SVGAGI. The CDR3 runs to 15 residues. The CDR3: CASSYGTGTTGELFF. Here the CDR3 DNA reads TGTGCCAGCAGTTACGGGACAGGGACCACCGGGGAGCTGTTTTTT.

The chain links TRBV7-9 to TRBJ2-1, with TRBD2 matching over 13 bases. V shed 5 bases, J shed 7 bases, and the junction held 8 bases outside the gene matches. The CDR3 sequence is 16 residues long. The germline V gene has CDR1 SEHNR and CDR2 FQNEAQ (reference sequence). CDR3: CASSATSGRAFNEQFF. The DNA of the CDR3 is TGTGCCAGCAGCGCCACTAGCGGGAGGGCCTTTAATGAGCAGTTCTTC.

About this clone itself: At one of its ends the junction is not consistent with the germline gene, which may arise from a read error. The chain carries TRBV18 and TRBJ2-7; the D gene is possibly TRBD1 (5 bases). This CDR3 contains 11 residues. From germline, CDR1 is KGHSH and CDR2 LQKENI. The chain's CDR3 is CASSTAETVHF. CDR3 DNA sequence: TGTGCCAGCTCGACTGCAGAGACAGTACACTTC.

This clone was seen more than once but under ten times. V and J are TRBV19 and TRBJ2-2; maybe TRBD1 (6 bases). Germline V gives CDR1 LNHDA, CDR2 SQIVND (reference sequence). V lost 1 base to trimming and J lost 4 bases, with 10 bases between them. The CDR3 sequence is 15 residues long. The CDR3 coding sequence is TGTGCCAGTAGTATAGGGAGCAGGGGCACCGGGGAGCTGTTTTTT. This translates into CASSIGSRGTGELFF.

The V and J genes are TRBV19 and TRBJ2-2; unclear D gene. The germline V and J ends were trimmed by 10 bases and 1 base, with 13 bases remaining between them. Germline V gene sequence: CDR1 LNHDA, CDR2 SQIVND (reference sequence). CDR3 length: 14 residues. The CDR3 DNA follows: TGTGCCACCAAAGGGTGGCGGAACACCGGGGAGCTGTTTTTT. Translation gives CATKGWRNTGELFF.

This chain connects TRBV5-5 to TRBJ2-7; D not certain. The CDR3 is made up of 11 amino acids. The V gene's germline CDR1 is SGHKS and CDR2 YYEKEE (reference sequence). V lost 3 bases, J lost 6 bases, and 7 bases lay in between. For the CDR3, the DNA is TGTGCCAGCAGCTCCGCTGCCGAGCAGTACTTC. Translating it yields CASSSAAEQYF.